Each of the 19 T cell receptor beta chains below was sequenced from the same sample in a study of shared clonotypes between healthy human individuals. TCRdb keeps only in-frame clones here, not all; method: immunoSEQ multiplex PCR. The sample consists of some 630,000 clones, about 96% of them appearing once. Naive CD8 cells lacked CD45RO and underwent positive selection for CCR7, leaving out terminally differentiated effector memory CD45RA+ cells. The sequenced sample consisted of naive CD8+ T cells sorted from blood. Every receptor here comes from a woman under 40 in good health.

This clone has only a few counts. This chain links TRBV9 with TRBJ1-1; D is unclear. Trimming stripped 0 bases from V and 5 bases from J, with 17 bases between. Germline V lookup: CDR1 SGDLS, CDR2 YYNGEE. The length of the CDR3 is 16 residues. The CDR3 nucleotides read TGTGCCAGCAGCGTAGACTATCGGACTGCGGGGACTGAAGCTTTCTTT. Residues: CASSVDYRTAGTEAFF.

The J gene is TRBJ2-5, the V gene TRBV6-5; the D gene is possibly TRBD1 (6 bases). The J call may be in error: the DNA end matches TRBJ2-7 better. Germline values: CDR1 MNHEY, CDR2 SVGAGI. The CDR3 runs to 14 residues. In DNA form, the CDR3 reads TGTGCCAGCAGTTACGTCGAGGGGGCCTACGAGCAGTACTTC. This translates into CASSYVEGAYEQYF.

V is TRBV19 and J is TRBJ2-2; D is possibly TRBD2 (6 bases). This CDR3 spans 13 amino acids. Trimming pared 8 bases from V and 1 base from J, leaving 8 bases between. The V gene's germline CDR1 is LNHDA and CDR2 SQIVND (reference sequence). The DNA of the CDR3 is TGTGCCAGTGGGACTTTGAACACCGGGGAGCTGTTTTTT. Translating it yields CASGTLNTGELFF.

This clone was seen just once. This chain connects TRBV7-9 to TRBJ2-1, with D hard to call. V lost 5 bases and J 10 bases, leaving 12 bases between the germline ends. CDR1 is SEHNR and CDR2 is FQNEAQ in the germline V gene (reference sequence). The CDR3 length is 12 residues. The CDR3: CASSRPDGEQFF. The CDR3, as DNA: TGTGCCAGCAGCCGACCCGACGGGGAGCAGTTCTTC.

The genes are TRBV10-3 and TRBJ2-2; D is unresolved. The CDR3 covers 12 residues. In germline, CDR1 is ENHRY, CDR2 SYGVKD. Trimming stripped 2 bases from V and 6 bases from J, with 4 bases between. CDR3 bases: TGTGCCATCAGTGAGCTTCCCGGGGAGCTGTTTTTT. Translated, it gives CAISELPGELFF.

Here the CDR3 reads CARRGANYGYTF. The DNA for the CDR3 is TGTGCAAGGCGGGGAGCTAACTATGGCTACACCTTC. The chain employs TRBV12-2 and TRBJ1-2. TRBV12-2 is a pseudogene segment. The CDR3 runs 12 residues.

The chain is built from TRBV5-4 and TRBJ2-5; 16 bases map to TRBD2. The CDR3 sequence is 18 residues long. Germline values: CDR1 SGHNT, CDR2 YYREEE (reference sequence). With V trimmed by 0 bases and J by 5 bases, 7 bases remained unmatched. CDR3 amino acids: CASSLGGTSGRAFETQYF. CDR3 DNA: TGTGCCAGCAGCTTGGGCGGGACTAGCGGGAGGGCCTTTGAGACCCAGTACTTC.

The rearrangement links TRBV27 to TRBJ1-3; weak D call: TRBD1 (6 bases). V was shortened by 5 bases and J by 2 bases, with 22 bases between the two germline ends. Germline loops: CDR1 MNHEY, CDR2 SMNVEV (reference sequence). The CDR3 is made up of 18 amino acids. CDR3 bases: TGTGCCAGCAGTCTCTACGGGACATATCATACCCCTGGAAACACCATATATTTT. Protein: CASSLYGTYHTPGNTIYF.

The chain links TRBV6-1 to TRBJ2-7, with D possibly called TRBD1 or TRBD2 (5 bases each). Germline V gene sequence: CDR1 MNHNS, CDR2 SASEGT. The CDR3 has 19 amino acids. V lost 2 bases, J lost 6 bases, and 29 bases lay in between. CDR3 protein: CASSEIPPRDSGSAGEQYF. The CDR3 DNA sequence: TGTGCCAGCAGTGAAATCCCCCCCAGAGACAGCGGTAGCGCGGGCGAGCAGTACTTC.

The rearrangement joins TRBV11-3 to TRBJ2-1, with D possibly being TRBD2 (5 bases). Trimming removed 3 bases from V and 14 bases from J, with 14 bases in between. Germline loops: CDR1 SGHNT, CDR2 YENEEA. The CDR3 has 12 amino acids. The CDR3 DNA reads as TGTGCCAGCAGCTTTGGTTTATGGGGAGAGTTCTTC. Encoded protein: CASSFGLWGEFF.

The rearrangement links TRBV27 to TRBJ2-1; 8 positions agree with TRBD2. The CDR3 consists of 14 residues. Unmatched junction bases numbered 4, after V lost 4 bases and J lost 5 bases. Germline CDR1 and CDR2: MNHEY and SMNVEV (reference sequence). Here the CDR3 reads CASSSGGPHNEQFF. In nucleotides, the CDR3 is TGTGCCAGCAGTTCGGGAGGGCCCCACAATGAGCAGTTCTTC.

This chain joins TRBV7-9 and TRBJ2-7; 7 nucleotides align to TRBD1. The CDR3 extends over 14 amino acids. The junction had 6 bases not matched to a gene; V was cut back by 4 bases and J by 3 bases. The germline gives CDR1 SEHNR, CDR2 FQNEAQ (reference sequence). For the CDR3, the DNA is TGTGCCAGCAGCTCCGGACAGGCAAACTACGAGCAGTACTTC. Amino acids: CASSSGQANYEQYF.

The gene calls are TRBV27 and TRBJ2-7; TRBD2 is a possible D gene (5 bases). V was shortened by 8 bases and J by 1 base, with 18 bases between the two germline ends. The CDR3 is 15 residues long. In germline, CDR1 is MNHEY, CDR2 SMNVEV (reference sequence). CDR3 sequence (DNA): TGTGCCAGCGGTACATTGGGAGTCCAGTCCTACGAGCAGTACTTC. It is translated as CASGTLGVQSYEQYF.

This chain uses TRBV7-3 with TRBJ2-1, with D perhaps matching TRBD2 (5 bases). CDR1 and CDR2 from the germline V gene are SGHTA and FQGTGA. Trimming shortened V by 9 bases and J by 9 bases, and 15 bases separated the two germline ends. This CDR3 is 12 amino acids long. The CDR3 bases are TGTGCCAGGCCTTCCTATCGGGGTGAGCAGTTCTTC. This gives the protein CARPSYRGEQFF.

The chain's CDR3 is CASSPNPGTSGNEQYF. CDR3 DNA sequence: TGCGCCAGCAGCCCAAATCCCGGGACTAGCGGGAACGAGCAGTACTTC. V usage is TRBV5-1 and J usage is TRBJ2-7; 13 bases are shared with TRBD2. V shed 4 bases, J shed 5 bases, and the junction held 9 bases outside the gene matches. Germline V gene lookup returns CDR1 SGHRS and CDR2 YFSETQ. The CDR3 extends over 16 amino acids.

This clone has just one count. The chain links TRBV28 to TRBJ2-3; D is unresolved. V shed 6 bases and J shed 0 bases, with 4 bases lying between them. The CDR3 covers 12 residues. Germline V gene lookup returns CDR1 MDHEN and CDR2 SYDVKM. CDR3 residues: CASRGSTDTQYF. The DNA of the CDR3 is TGTGCCAGCAGGGGGAGCACAGATACGCAGTATTTT.

The rearrangement uses TRBV10-3 and TRBJ1-5; D call uncertain. Germline loops: CDR1 ENHRY, CDR2 SYGVKD. V was shortened by 3 bases and J by 3 bases, with 6 bases between the two germline ends. The CDR3 is 13 amino acids. CDR3: CAISEEDNQPQHF. The CDR3 DNA is TGTGCCATCAGTGAAGAAGACAATCAGCCCCAGCATTTT.

The rearrangement joins TRBV5-1 to TRBJ2-5; the D call may be TRBD1 or TRBD2 (5 bases each). The end of the DNA fits TRBJ2-7 better, so the J call may be wrong. The CDR3 spans 14 residues. Germline V gene lookup returns CDR1 SGHRS and CDR2 YFSETQ. The CDR3 nucleotides are TGCGCCAGCAGCTTCCGGGACGACGCCTACGAGCAGTACTTC. Its protein is CASSFRDDAYEQYF.

This chain uses TRBV9 with TRBJ1-2; D unclear. The CDR3 contains 13 residues. The germline V and J ends were trimmed by 1 base and 2 bases, with 6 bases remaining between them. Germline V lookup: CDR1 SGDLS, CDR2 YYNGEE. Written as DNA, the CDR3 is TGTGCCAGCAGCGTATTTCCGAACTATGGCTACACCTTC. Translation: CASSVFPNYGYTF.